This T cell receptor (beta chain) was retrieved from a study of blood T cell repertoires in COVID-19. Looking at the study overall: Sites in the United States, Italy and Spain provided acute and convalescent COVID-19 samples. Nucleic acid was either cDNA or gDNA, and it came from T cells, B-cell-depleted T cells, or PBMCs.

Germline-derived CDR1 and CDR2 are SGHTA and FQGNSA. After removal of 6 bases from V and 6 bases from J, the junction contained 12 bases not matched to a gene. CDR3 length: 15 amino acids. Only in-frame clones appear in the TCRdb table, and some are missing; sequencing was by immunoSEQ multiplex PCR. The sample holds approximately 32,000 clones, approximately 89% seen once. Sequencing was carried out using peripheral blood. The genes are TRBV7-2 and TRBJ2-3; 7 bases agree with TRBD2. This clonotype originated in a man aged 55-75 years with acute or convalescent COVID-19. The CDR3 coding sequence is TGTGCCAGCAGGCCAACTGGAACTAGCGCTGATACGCAGTATTTT. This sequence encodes CASRPTGTSADTQYF.